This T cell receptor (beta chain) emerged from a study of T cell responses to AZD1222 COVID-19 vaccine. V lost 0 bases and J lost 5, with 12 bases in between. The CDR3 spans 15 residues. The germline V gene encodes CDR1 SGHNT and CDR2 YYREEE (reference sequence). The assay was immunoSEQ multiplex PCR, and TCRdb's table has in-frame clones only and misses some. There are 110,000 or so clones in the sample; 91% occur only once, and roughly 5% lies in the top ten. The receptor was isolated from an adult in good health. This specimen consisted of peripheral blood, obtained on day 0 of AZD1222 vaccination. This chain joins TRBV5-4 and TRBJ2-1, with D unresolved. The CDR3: CASSLGRPGDNEQFF. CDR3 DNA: TGTGCCAGCAGCTTGGGCCGTCCGGGTGACAATGAGCAGTTCTTC.